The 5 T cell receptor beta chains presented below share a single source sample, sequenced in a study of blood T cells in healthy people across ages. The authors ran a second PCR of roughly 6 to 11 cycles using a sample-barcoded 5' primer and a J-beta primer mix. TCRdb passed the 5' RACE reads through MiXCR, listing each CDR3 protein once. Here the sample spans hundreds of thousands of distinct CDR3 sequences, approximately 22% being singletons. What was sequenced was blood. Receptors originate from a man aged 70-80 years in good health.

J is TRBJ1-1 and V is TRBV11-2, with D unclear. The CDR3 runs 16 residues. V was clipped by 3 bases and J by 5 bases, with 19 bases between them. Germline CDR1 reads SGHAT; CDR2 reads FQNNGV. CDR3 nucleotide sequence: TGTGCCAGCAGCTTTAGGCAGTCCTCGATGGGAACTGAAGCTTTCTTT. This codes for CASSFRQSSMGTEAFF.

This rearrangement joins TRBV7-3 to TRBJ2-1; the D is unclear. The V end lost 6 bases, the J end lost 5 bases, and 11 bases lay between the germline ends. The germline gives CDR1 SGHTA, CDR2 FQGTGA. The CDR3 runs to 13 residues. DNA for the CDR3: TGTGCCAGCAGTTTATGGCAAGACAATGAGCAGTTCTTC. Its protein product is CASSLWQDNEQFF.

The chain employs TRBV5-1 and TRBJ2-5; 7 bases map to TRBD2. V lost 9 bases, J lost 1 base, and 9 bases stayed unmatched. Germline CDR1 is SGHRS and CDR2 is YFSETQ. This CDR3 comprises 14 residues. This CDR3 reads CATRISGPQETQYF. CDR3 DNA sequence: TGCGCCACCCGGATTAGCGGGCCCCAAGAGACCCAGTACTTC.

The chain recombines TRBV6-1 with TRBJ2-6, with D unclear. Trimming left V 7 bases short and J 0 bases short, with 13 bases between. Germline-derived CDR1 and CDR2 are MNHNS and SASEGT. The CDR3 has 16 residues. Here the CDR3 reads CASNSVAGSGANVLTF. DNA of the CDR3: TGTGCCAGCAATTCAGTGGCAGGCTCTGGGGCCAACGTCCTGACTTTC.

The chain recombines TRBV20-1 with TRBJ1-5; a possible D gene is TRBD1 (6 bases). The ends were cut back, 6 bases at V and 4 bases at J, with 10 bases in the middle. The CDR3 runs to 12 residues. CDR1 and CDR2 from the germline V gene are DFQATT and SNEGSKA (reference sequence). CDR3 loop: CSAPGDNQPQHF. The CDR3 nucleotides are TGCAGTGCCCCAGGGGATAATCAGCCCCAGCATTTT.